These 27 T cell receptor beta chains were sequenced from one sample in a study of shared clonotypes between healthy human individuals. In the naive CD8 group, cells lacked CD45RO and were positively selected for CCR7, so terminally differentiated effector memory CD45RA+ cells were left out. Some clones are missing from TCRdb's copy, which holds only in-frame ones; the method was immunoSEQ multiplex PCR. The table shows nearly 2 million clones, with about 95% occurring only once. What was sequenced was naive CD8+ T cells sorted from blood. All receptors derive from a man in his late teens or twenties in good health.

The chain has TRBV13 and TRBJ1-1; possibly TRBD1 for D (6 bases). Germline-derived CDR1 and CDR2 are PRHDT and FYEKMQ (reference sequence). V was cut by 0 bases and J by 4 bases, with 6 bases left in between. CDR3 length: 13 amino acids. CDR3 coding DNA: TGTGCCAGCAGCTTAGGGACAGGCACTGAAGCTTTCTTT. The encoded protein is CASSLGTGTEAFF.

V usage is TRBV7-2 and J usage is TRBJ2-7; 10 bases map to TRBD2. The CDR3 spans 15 residues. V was clipped by 0 bases and J by 5 bases; unmatched bases: 4. CDR1 and CDR2 (germline): SGHTA, FQGNSA. CDR3 in amino acids: CASSLASGRLHEQYF. In DNA, the CDR3 is TGTGCCAGCAGCTTAGCTAGCGGGAGGCTCCACGAGCAGTACTTC.

On this clone: The same CDR3 arises from other DNA sequences in this sample as well. The chain couples TRBV4-1 to TRBJ2-7; 7 nucleotides agree with TRBD1. The trim removed 0 bases at V and 4 bases at J, leaving 6 bases unmatched. Germline V lookup: CDR1 MGHRA, CDR2 YSYEKL. The length of the CDR3 is 15 residues. In DNA, the CDR3 is TGCGCCAGCAGCCAAGACACAGGGGTCAGTTACGAGCAGTACTTC. This gives the protein CASSQDTGVSYEQYF.

V and J are TRBV30 and TRBJ1-2; D is undetermined. With 4 bases removed from V and 3 bases from J, the gap between germline ends came to 9 bases. The CDR3 is 12 residues long. Germline V gene sequence: CDR1 GTSNPN, CDR2 SVGIG (reference sequence). The CDR3 sequence is CAWTGGDYGYTF. Here the CDR3 DNA reads TGTGCCTGGACTGGAGGTGACTATGGCTACACCTTC.

V gene TRBV27 combines with J gene TRBJ2-3; D is uncertain. Per the germline V gene, CDR1 is MNHEY and CDR2 is SMNVEV (reference sequence). Trimming cost V 4 bases and J 1 base, with 21 bases left between them. CDR3 length: 18 amino acids. The CDR3 DNA reads TGTGCCAGCAGTTCCCTCCACATAAAGGCAGAGGGCACAGATACGCAGTATTTT. Protein: CASSSLHIKAEGTDTQYF.

The chain has TRBV7-9 and TRBJ2-7, with 8 bases lining up with TRBD1. The CDR3 runs to 15 residues. Germline CDR1 SEHNR, CDR2 FQNEAQ (reference sequence). The trim removed 1 base at V and 5 bases at J, leaving 7 bases unmatched. The CDR3 nucleotides are TGTGCCAGCAGCTTAGGTCCCGAGACAGGGGACGAGCAGTACTTC. Its protein product is CASSLGPETGDEQYF.

Concerning this clone: The same CDR3 is also encoded by other DNA sequences in this sample. J is TRBJ2-7 and V is TRBV6-6; 7 nucleotides match TRBD2. This CDR3 region has 13 residues. Germline CDR1 MNHNY, CDR2 SVGAGI (reference sequence). V dropped 2 bases and J dropped 3; count of bases not matched to a gene: 1. The CDR3 DNA sequence: TGTGCCAGCAGTTACGGGAGGGGCTACGAGCAGTACTTC. Protein: CASSYGRGYEQYF.

In DNA, the CDR3 is TGTGCCACCAGCAGGGTCGGGACTAGCGGAAGCTACGAGCAGTACTTC. Protein product: CATSRVGTSGSYEQYF. This chain uses TRBV15 with TRBJ2-7; 11 bases are a match to TRBD2. V was clipped by 3 bases and J by 3 bases; unmatched bases: 7. Germline CDR1 is LNHNV and CDR2 is YYDKDF (reference sequence). The CDR3 runs 16 residues. The full variable domain, rest sourced from reference TRBV15 and TRBJ2-7, is DAMVIQNPRYQVTQFGKPVTLSCSQTLNHNVMYWYQQKSSQAPKLLFHYYDKDFNNEADTPDNFQSRRPNTSFCFLDIRSPGLGDTAMYLCATSRVGTSGSYEQYFGPGTRLTVT.

The chain has TRBV7-9 and TRBJ2-1, with 7 bases that match TRBD1. The CDR3 length is 15 residues. CDR1 is SEHNR and CDR2 is FQNEAQ in the germline V gene (reference sequence). V lost 4 bases, J lost 5 bases, and 8 bases stayed unmatched. The CDR3 reads CASSSDRDSHNEQFF. The CDR3 DNA follows: TGTGCCAGCAGCTCCGACCGGGACAGCCACAATGAGCAGTTCTTC. The full variable domain, in which reference TRBV7-9 and TRBJ2-1 provide the parts outside the CDR3, is DTGVSQNPRHKITKRGQNVTFRCDPISEHNRLYWYRQTLGQGPEFLTYFQNEAQLEKSRLLSDRFSAERPKGSFSTLEIQRTEQGDSAMYLCASSSDRDSHNEQFFGPGTRLTVL.

This rearrangement joins TRBV4-1 to TRBJ2-7; the D is unclear. CDR3 length equals 13 residues. Per germline, CDR1 MGHRA and CDR2 YSYEKL. Trimming stripped 1 base from V and 6 bases from J, with 10 bases between. The CDR3 reads CASSQVAPAEQYF. CDR3 sequence (DNA): TGCGCCAGCAGCCAAGTCGCTCCAGCCGAGCAGTACTTC.

The chain employs TRBV6-5 and TRBJ2-1; a possible D gene is TRBD2 (5 bases). This CDR3 region has 15 residues. V was cut by 0 bases and J by 4 bases, with 10 bases left in between. Germline-derived CDR1 and CDR2 are MNHEY and SVGAGI. The CDR3 bases are TGTGCCAGCAGTTACTCGTGGGAGTCTTACAATGAGCAGTTCTTC. It codes for CASSYSWESYNEQFF.

This chain uses TRBV9 with TRBJ2-1; TRBD2 is a possible D gene (5 bases). There are 12 residues in the CDR3. V dropped 3 bases and J dropped 9 bases, with 10 bases sitting between them. The germline V gene has CDR1 SGDLS and CDR2 YYNGEE. Here the CDR3 reads CASSAGVTEQFF. CDR3 bases: TGTGCCAGCAGCGCCGGGGTGACTGAGCAGTTCTTC. Full variable domain (rest looked up from reference TRBV9 and TRBJ2-1): DSGVTQTPKHLITATGQRVTLRCSPRSGDLSVYWYQQSLDQGLQFLIQYYNGEERAKGNILERFSAQQFPDLHSELNLSSLELGDSALYFCASSAGVTEQFFGPGTRLTVL.

V usage is TRBV7-9 and J usage is TRBJ2-7, with D perhaps matching TRBD1 (6 bases). Germline CDR1 and CDR2: SEHNR and FQNEAQ (reference sequence). The CDR3 covers 15 residues. Trimming stripped 5 bases from V and 4 bases from J, with 18 bases between. CDR3 in DNA: TGTGCCAGCAGCCCTCCGACAGGCGTCGCTTACGAGCAGTACTTC. It is translated as CASSPPTGVAYEQYF.

The chain uses TRBV7-9 and TRBJ2-3; D could derive from TRBD1 or TRBD2 (5 bases each). Looked up from germline, CDR1 is SEHNR and CDR2 is FQNEAQ (reference sequence). Trimming stripped 7 bases from V and 0 bases from J, with 23 bases between. The CDR3 loop spans 18 amino acids. DNA of the CDR3: TGTGCCAGCAACGAACTGTATTGGGACGTCCTAAGCACAGATACGCAGTATTTT. This encodes CASNELYWDVLSTDTQYF.

This chain links TRBV27 with TRBJ2-7; D gene unclear. Germline CDR1 MNHEY, CDR2 SMNVEV (reference sequence). This CDR3 is 16 amino acids long. V was cut by 2 bases and J by 2 bases, with 16 bases left in between. CDR3 in DNA: TGTGCCAGCAGTTTAATCCAGCCCGTAGGAGCCTACGAGCAGTACTTC. Amino acid sequence: CASSLIQPVGAYEQYF.

This sequence joins TRBV2 and TRBJ1-2; TRBD1 matches at 7 bases. V shed 4 bases and J 3 bases; nucleotides not matched to a gene: 14. This CDR3 comprises 17 residues. Germline values: CDR1 SNHLY, CDR2 FYNNEI. CDR3 protein: CASSGWDRSFADYGYTF. In DNA form, the CDR3 reads TGTGCCAGCAGTGGATGGGACAGATCGTTCGCTGACTATGGCTACACCTTC.

This chain connects TRBV6-5 to TRBJ1-1; 10 positions agree with TRBD1. In germline, CDR1 is MNHEY, CDR2 SVGAGI. The J segment lost 5 bases and the V segment lost 5 bases, leaving 8 bases of the junction unmatched. CDR3 length: 15 amino acids. The DNA for the CDR3 is TGTGCCAGCAGTGGCCTGACAGGGGGCTTTACTGAAGCTTTCTTT. Its protein product is CASSGLTGGFTEAFF.

V usage is TRBV9 and J usage is TRBJ2-6; 7 nucleotides line up with TRBD1. V dropped 3 bases and J dropped 1; count of bases not matched to a gene: 1. The CDR3 loop spans 15 amino acids. Germline values: CDR1 SGDLS, CDR2 YYNGEE. The CDR3, as DNA: TGTGCCAGCAGCGCCAGGGGGTCTGGGGCCAACGTCCTGACTTTC. Its translation is CASSARGSGANVLTF. Full variable domain (remainder filled in from reference TRBV9 and TRBJ2-6): DSGVTQTPKHLITATGQRVTLRCSPRSGDLSVYWYQQSLDQGLQFLIQYYNGEERAKGNILERFSAQQFPDLHSELNLSSLELGDSALYFCASSARGSGANVLTFGAGSRLTVL.

As concerns this clone: Different DNA sequences within this sample yield the same CDR3. The V gene is TRBV5-1, the J gene TRBJ2-3; D gene uncertain. CDR1 and CDR2 (germline): SGHRS, YFSETQ. Trimming left V 1 base short and J 5 bases short, with 8 bases between. This CDR3 contains 13 residues. The CDR3 is CASSLWLGDTQYF. The DNA of the CDR3 is TGCGCCAGCAGCTTGTGGTTAGGAGATACGCAGTATTTT.

The J gene is TRBJ2-3, the V gene TRBV30; D may match TRBD1 or TRBD2 (5 bases each). This CDR3 is built from 16 residues. The germline V gene encodes CDR1 GTSNPN and CDR2 SVGIG (reference sequence). Between the trimmed V and J ends, which lost 0 bases and 0 bases, there was a span of 13 bases. CDR3 bases: TGTGCCTGGAGTGTACGGCGGGCAGGGAGCACAGATACGCAGTATTTT. It codes for CAWSVRRAGSTDTQYF.

This chain connects TRBV10-1 to TRBJ1-2, with D hard to call. The CDR3 runs 15 residues. Germline loops: CDR1 WNHNN, CDR2 SYGVQD (reference sequence). Trimming stripped 3 bases from V and 2 bases from J, with 13 bases between. CDR3 protein: CASSDRKHFNYGYTF. The CDR3 DNA reads TGCGCCAGCAGTGACCGAAAGCATTTCAACTATGGCTACACCTTC.

The J gene is TRBJ1-1, the V gene TRBV4-1; D gene unclear. Per germline, CDR1 MGHRA and CDR2 YSYEKL. The CDR3 spans 13 residues. Trimming took 0 bases from V and 5 from J, leaving 7 bases between them. The CDR3 DNA is TGCGCCAGCAGCCAAGATGGGGAAACTGAAGCTTTCTTT. Translation: CASSQDGETEAFF.

This clone was seen only once. Other DNA sequences in this specimen translate into the identical CDR3. J is TRBJ2-7 and V is TRBV5-6; a weak D match, TRBD1 (6 bases). Germline lookup yields CDR1 SGHDT and CDR2 YYEEEE. CDR3 length equals 12 residues. V was cut by 2 bases and J by 4 bases, with 7 bases left in between. The CDR3 protein is CASSFQGYEQYF. In DNA, the CDR3 is TGTGCCAGCAGCTTTCAGGGGTACGAGCAGTACTTC. Supplemented by reference TRBV5-6 and TRBJ2-7, the full variable domain reads DAGVTQSPTHLIKTRGQQVTLRCSPKSGHDTVSWYQQALGQGPQFIFQYYEEEERQRGNFPDRFSGHQFPNYSSELNVNALLLGDSALYLCASSFQGYEQYFGPGTRLTVT.

This rearrangement joins TRBV5-6 to TRBJ2-1; TRBD2 might be the D (6 bases). The germline V and J ends were trimmed by 2 bases and 0 bases, with 15 bases remaining between them. Germline CDR1 is SGHDT and CDR2 is YYEEEE. This CDR3 comprises 17 residues. The CDR3 region has the DNA TGTGCCAGCAGCTTACAACTGACTAGAAGCTCCTACAATGAGCAGTTCTTC. Protein: CASSLQLTRSSYNEQFF.

This clone was counted a single time. This chain links TRBV19 with TRBJ1-2, with unresolved D. The V end lost 5 bases, the J end lost 7 bases, and 26 bases lay between the germline ends. In germline, CDR1 is LNHDA, CDR2 SQIVND (reference sequence). This CDR3 region has 17 residues. The CDR3 region has the DNA TGTGCCAGTAGTCCCCGGGCCGCGAAGGGTCTGATCATTGGCTACACCTTC. Translation: CASSPRAAKGLIIGYTF. Full variable domain (missing parts from reference TRBV19 and TRBJ1-2): DGGITQSPKYLFRKEGQNVTLSCEQNLNHDAMYWYRQDPGQGLRLIYYSQIVNDFQKGDIAEGYSVSREKKESFPLTVTSAQKNPTAFYLCASSPRAAKGLIIGYTFGSGTRLTVV.

This chain links TRBV28 with TRBJ2-7; D call uncertain. V lost 1 base, J lost 0 bases, and 13 bases lay in between. Germline loops: CDR1 MDHEN, CDR2 SYDVKM. This CDR3 is built from 16 residues. The CDR3 nucleotides are TGTGCCAGCAGTTTATCCCCACAGAGGAGCTCCTACGAGCAGTACTTC. Translated: CASSLSPQRSSYEQYF.

This chain joins TRBV28 and TRBJ2-2; D is perhaps TRBD1 or TRBD2 (5 bases each). V was cut by 3 bases and J by 6 bases, with 11 bases left in between. Per the germline V gene, CDR1 is MDHEN and CDR2 is SYDVKM. CDR3 size: 14 residues. CDR3 DNA: TGTGCCAGCAGTTTGGTCGGGGCATCCGGGGAGCTGTTTTTT. Protein sequence: CASSLVGASGELFF.